Only a few counts were recorded for the clone carrying this T cell receptor (beta chain). Its antigen is still unknown. Amplification by 5'RACE using constant-segment primers produced TCR alpha and TCR beta cDNA libraries that carried sample barcodes and UMIs. In TCRdb, the 5' RACE reads were re-called with MiXCR into one record per CDR3 protein. Of roughly 500,000 distinct CDR3 sequences listed, around 20% are singletons. This record belongs to a study of T-cell memory formation after mild COVID-19. Study in general: For the most part, TCR clusters were specific to one donor. Whole-study findings and limits: Contracting CD4+ clones sat mainly in CM and EM; CD8+ in EMRA. Within pre-infection memory, some responding clones were found, suggesting cross-reactive memory joined.

The sample consisted of PBMCs or a T cell subset sorted from them (not recorded which). The receptor comes from an adult woman who had mild COVID-19 (a few samples of this study predate the infection). Cell type and time point are not known.

CDR3 region: CASSLVWAPNEQFF. The DNA of the CDR3 is TGTGCCAGCAGCTTGGTTTGGGCCCCCAATGAGCAGTTCTTC. The genes are TRBV5-5 and TRBJ2-1, with no clear D. Looked up from germline, CDR1 is SGHKS and CDR2 is YYEKEE (reference sequence). Trimming cost V 0 bases and J 6 bases, with 10 bases left between them. CDR3 length: 14 amino acids.